This T cell receptor beta chain is drawn from a study of blood T cell repertoires in COVID-19. Study details: Researchers got acute and convalescent COVID-19 samples from the United States, Italy and Spain. The cDNA or gDNA used as material had been derived from T cells, B-cell-depleted T cells, or PBMCs.

Methods used by the authors: Using reference gene primer amplification, nucleated cell counts were estimated. TCRdb keeps only in-frame clones here, not all; method: immunoSEQ multiplex PCR. V and J calls and clone size follow that table, whereas D and trimming were derived from the DNA. This table holds approximately 320,000 clones, 89% found once. Patients in Seattle were enrolled during active infection, then followed longitudinally. Per germline, CDR1 SGHRS and CDR2 YFSETQ. Trimming took 4 bases from V and 6 from J, leaving 10 bases between them. This CDR3 has 12 amino acids. This receptor was obtained from a woman between 25 and 40 years old with COVID-19, enrolled during active disease. This sequence joins TRBV5-1 and TRBJ1-2; perhaps TRBD1 as D (6 bases). The sequenced sample was peripheral blood. The CDR3 DNA sequence: TGCGCCAGCAGCACACAGGGTAATGGCTACACCTTC. This codes for CASSTQGNGYTF.